These 25 T cell receptor beta chains were sequenced from one sample in a study of blood T cell repertoires in COVID-19. Produced via immunoSEQ multiplex PCR; TCRdb's table is partial and in-frame only. The table shows almost 350,000 clones, with about 90% occurring only once. The sample consisted of PBMCs or T cells enriched from blood (not recorded which). These receptors all stem from a woman in her 30s who had been exposed to COVID-19.

As DNA, the CDR3 is TGCGCCAGCAGTGATAAGCGGGAGCTCTCCTACGAGCAGTACTTC. It encodes CASSDKRELSYEQYF. The chain carries TRBV10-2 and TRBJ2-7; 8 bases are shared with TRBD2. CDR1 and CDR2 (germline): WSHSY, SAAADI. The V and J ends lost 3 bases and 0 bases, in that order; junction bases with no gene match: 4. This CDR3 is 15 amino acids long.

The sample holds one count of this clone. The chain has TRBV21-1 and TRBJ2-2; the table names TRBD2, a call not compared with the DNA. TRBV21-1 is recorded as a pseudogene. The CDR3 is 18 amino acids. CDR3 region: CASSQRGSGSCCTGELFF. In DNA, the CDR3 is TGTGCCAGCAGCCAGCGTGGTAGCGGGAGCTGTTGCACCGGGGAGCTGTTTTTT.

The gene calls are TRBV9 and TRBJ1-1; 7 bases fit TRBD1. The germline gives CDR1 SGDLS, CDR2 YYNGEE. V shed 4 bases, J shed 5 bases, and the junction held 5 bases outside the gene matches. The CDR3 covers 13 residues. The CDR3 spells CASSSQGWTEAFF. CDR3 sequence (DNA): TGTGCCAGCAGCTCACAGGGGTGGACTGAAGCTTTCTTT.

For the CDR3, the DNA is TGTGCCAGCAGCACGGGGACTAGCGGGAGCTGGTACGAGCAGTACTTC. It codes for CASSTGTSGSWYEQYF. The chain combines TRBV5-4 with TRBJ2-7; the match to TRBD2 covers 14 bases. Germline CDR1 reads SGHNT; CDR2 reads YYREEE (reference sequence). The CDR3 has 16 residues. The V segment lost 4 bases and the J segment 4 bases; nucleotides outside the gene matches: 7.

This rearrangement joins TRBV12-3 or TRBV12-4 to TRBJ2-7; D gene uncertain. This CDR3 has 12 residues. The germline V and J ends were trimmed by 5 bases and 1 base, with 6 bases remaining between them. CDR3 residues: CASSRQSYEQYF. The DNA of the CDR3 is TGTGCCAGCAGTCGACAATCCTACGAGCAGTACTTC.

This clone was detected once. The chain employs TRBV9 and TRBJ2-2; 7 nucleotides agree with TRBD2. The CDR3 length is 16 residues. V dropped 1 base and J dropped 6; count of bases not matched to a gene: 9. CDR1 and CDR2 from the germline V gene are SGDLS and YYNGEE. CDR3 sequence: CASSVLASGPAGELFF. The CDR3 bases are TGTGCCAGCAGCGTATTGGCTAGCGGCCCCGCCGGGGAGCTGTTTTTT.

The J gene is TRBJ1-1, the V gene TRBV27, with D possibly being TRBD1 (6 bases). V shed 3 bases and J shed 11 bases, with 19 bases lying between them. The CDR3 runs to 14 residues. The germline V gene has CDR1 MNHEY and CDR2 SMNVEV (reference sequence). The CDR3 loop reads CASSFYPGGAWAFF. The CDR3 region has the DNA TGTGCCAGCAGTTTTTACCCGGGGGGCGCGTGGGCTTTCTTT.

CDR3 nucleotides: TGTGCCAGCAGTTTCAGGGCCTCTTTCTTCTATGGCTACACCTTC. Protein product: CASSFRASFFYGYTF. V usage is TRBV27 and J usage is TRBJ1-2; a weak D match, TRBD1 (5 bases). Germline CDR1 MNHEY, CDR2 SMNVEV (reference sequence). This CDR3 is built from 15 residues. Between the trimmed V and J ends, which lost 3 bases and 4 bases, there was a span of 15 bases.

The V and J genes are TRBV28 and TRBJ1-5; TRBD1 matches at 8 bases. V lost 6 bases to trimming and J lost 1 base; unmatched junction nucleotides: 11. This CDR3 region has 17 residues. The germline gives CDR1 MDHEN, CDR2 SYDVKM. For the CDR3, the DNA is TGTGCCAGCAGCCCCGACAGGGGCATTTGGAGCAATCAGCCCCAGCATTTT. Its protein is CASSPDRGIWSNQPQHF. Based on the CDR3 plus reference TRBV28 and TRBJ1-5, the full variable domain is DVKVTQSSRYLVKRTGEKVFLECVQDMDHENMFWYRQDPGLGLRLIYFSYDVKMKEKGDIPEGYSVSREKKERFSLILESASTNQTSMYLCASSPDRGIWSNQPQHFGDGTRLSIL.

The J gene is TRBJ1-4, the V gene TRBV7-9; TRBD1 might be the D (5 bases). Trimming pared 5 bases from V and 0 bases from J, leaving 10 bases between. This CDR3 is 15 amino acids long. In germline, CDR1 is SEHNR, CDR2 FQNEAQ (reference sequence). The CDR3, as DNA: TGTGCCAGCAGCCCGATAGGGGCAACTAATGAAAAACTGTTTTTT. It specifies CASSPIGATNEKLFF.

This clone came up a few times. The chain employs TRBV28 and TRBJ2-1; 11 bases line up with TRBD2. Germline V gene lookup returns CDR1 MDHEN and CDR2 SYDVKM. This CDR3 has 16 amino acids. V trimming: 7 bases; J trimming: 1 base; junction bases outside the gene matches: 6. The DNA for the CDR3 is TGTGCCAGCAAGTTAGCGGGAGGGAGATCCTACAATGAGCAGTTCTTC. Its translation is CASKLAGGRSYNEQFF.

This chain uses TRBV6-4 with TRBJ2-1; TRBD2 aligns across 12 bases. The V gene end was trimmed by 0 bases and the J gene end by 0 bases; junction bases not matched to a gene: 6. Looked up from germline, CDR1 is MRHNA and CDR2 is SNTAGT. The length of the CDR3 is 19 residues. As DNA, the CDR3 is TGTGCCAGCAGTGACTCCGGACTAGCGGGGCACGACTCCTACAATGAGCAGTTCTTC. Protein: CASSDSGLAGHDSYNEQFF.

The CDR3 bases are TGTGCCAGCAGCTTAACAGGGGGCGCGAACACCGGGGAGCTGTTTTTT. As protein: CASSLTGGANTGELFF. The gene calls are TRBV11-3 and TRBJ2-2; 9 nucleotides match TRBD1. The CDR3 is 16 residues long. The germline CDR1 and CDR2 sequences are SGHNT and YENEEA. The J segment lost 0 bases and the V segment lost 2 bases, leaving 1 base of the junction unmatched.

This chain uses TRBV5-8 with TRBJ1-1; D gene ambiguous. V was trimmed by 1 base and J by 1 base, leaving 8 bases between them. Germline CDR1 SGHTS, CDR2 YDEGEE. This CDR3 has 14 amino acids. The CDR3 nucleotides are TGTGCCAGCAGCTTGTTGCCGGGGAACACTGAAGCTTTCTTT. Its translation: CASSLLPGNTEAFF.

The gene calls are TRBV11-3 and TRBJ2-5; the match to TRBD2 covers 8 bases. Per germline, CDR1 SGHNT and CDR2 YENEEA. Trimming took 5 bases from V and 6 from J; bases not matched to a gene: 11. CDR3 size: 15 residues. The CDR3 region is CASSPSGLELQTQYF. CDR3 in DNA: TGTGCCAGCAGCCCCTCGGGACTAGAGTTACAGACCCAGTACTTC.

The chain carries TRBV28 and TRBJ2-7; D remains unclear. The germline CDR1 and CDR2 sequences are MDHEN and SYDVKM. V lost 3 bases to trimming and J lost 5 bases, with 11 bases between them. The CDR3 is 13 residues long. The CDR3 sequence: CASSFSRVDEQYF. The CDR3 DNA is TGTGCCAGCAGTTTCTCGAGAGTGGACGAGCAGTACTTC.

The chain joins TRBV29-1 to TRBJ1-1, with 7 bases matching TRBD1. This CDR3 spans 14 amino acids. CDR1 is SQVTM, CDR2 ANQGSEA, per germline. V lost 3 bases, J lost 6 bases, and 10 bases stayed unmatched. The CDR3: CSVDSGTASAEAFF. CDR3 nucleotides: TGCAGCGTTGACTCGGGGACAGCATCGGCTGAAGCTTTCTTT.

This rearrangement joins TRBV6-4 to TRBJ1-2; weak D call: TRBD1 (5 bases). This CDR3 is 15 amino acids long. V lost 0 bases, J lost 3 bases, and 11 bases lay in between. Germline V lookup: CDR1 MRHNA, CDR2 SNTAGT. The CDR3 DNA reads TGTGCCAGCAGTGACTCAGGGACTCCAGACTATGGCTACACCTTC. Translation: CASSDSGTPDYGYTF.

This chain uses TRBV12-3 or TRBV12-4 with TRBJ2-7; TRBD2 agrees at 7 bases. V lost 6 bases and J lost 10; bases outside the gene matches: 12. The CDR3 loop spans 13 amino acids. This chain's CDR3 is CASSASGAIRQYF. CDR3 nucleotide sequence: TGTGCCAGCAGCGCTAGCGGAGCCATTCGTCAGTACTTC.

The chain links TRBV15 to TRBJ2-6, with D unresolved. V was trimmed by 0 bases and J by 0 bases, leaving 12 bases between them. Germline loops: CDR1 LNHNV, CDR2 YYDKDF (reference sequence). CDR3 length: 18 amino acids. The CDR3 DNA is TGTGCCACCAGCAGAGACAGGCCCGGCCTCTCTGGGGCCAACGTCCTGACTTTC. This encodes CATSRDRPGLSGANVLTF.

This chain links TRBV28 with TRBJ1-2; a weak D match, TRBD1 (6 bases). Trimming stripped 3 bases from V and 2 bases from J, with 10 bases between. CDR3 length: 14 amino acids. The germline V gene has CDR1 MDHEN and CDR2 SYDVKM. The CDR3 nucleotides read TGTGCCAGCAGTTTCGGTCAGGGGAACTATGGCTACACCTTC. Translation gives CASSFGQGNYGYTF.

This clone showed up just once. The J gene is TRBJ1-5, the V gene TRBV18, with no clear D. The CDR3 contains 17 residues. V lost 3 bases and J 0 bases, leaving 15 bases between the germline ends. Germline V gene data show CDR1 as KGHSH and CDR2 as LQKENI. CDR3 protein: CASSPGGRSNSNQPQHF. The CDR3 DNA is TGTGCCAGCTCACCGGGAGGGAGGAGCAATAGCAATCAGCCCCAGCATTTT.

The chain couples TRBV27 to TRBJ1-2; TRBD1 matches at 10 bases. CDR3 length equals 15 residues. Germline trimming cut 5 bases from V and 4 bases from J; bases unmatched to any gene: 7. Germline CDR1 MNHEY, CDR2 SMNVEV (reference sequence). CDR3 protein: CASSIRTGGTYGYTF. The CDR3 nucleotides read TGTGCCAGCAGTATCAGGACAGGGGGGACCTATGGCTACACCTTC.

V is TRBV15 and J is TRBJ2-7; D may be TRBD2 (7 bases). The CDR3 loop spans 17 amino acids. Trimming took off 3 bases at V and 4 bases at J, with 22 bases between the two ends. CDR1 LNHNV and CDR2 YYDKDF come from the germline V gene (reference sequence). In DNA form, the CDR3 reads TGTGCCACCAGCAGTAGGGGGGGGCTCCGGAAAATATACGAGCAGTACTTC. Residues: CATSSRGGLRKIYEQYF.

Details on this clone: At one boundary the junction diverges from the germline segment, which might be a read error. The V and J genes are TRBV18 and TRBJ1-2; TRBD1 matches 8 bases. Per germline, CDR1 KGHSH and CDR2 LQKENI. The CDR3 loop spans 14 amino acids. The CDR3: CASSPGTGLYGFSF. The CDR3 bases are TGTGCCAGCTCACCCGGGACAGGACTCTATGGCTTTAGCTTC.